This T cell receptor beta chain came from a study of T-cell memory formation after mild COVID-19. On the study more broadly: Among the donors, TCR clusters were largely specific to each donor. General observations from the study: Clones shrinking from day 15 to 85 showed even CD4/CD8 mixes; later expanders tilted CD4+. Mainly CM and EM harbored the contracting CD4+ clones; mainly EMRA harbored the CD8+ ones.

The V gene lost 5 bases and the J gene lost 5 bases, with 14 bases spanning the gap. The length of the CDR3 is 14 residues. Germline-derived CDR1 and CDR2 are SGHTA and FQGNSA. In its sample, this clonotype was seen many times. The antigen remains unidentified. MiXCR, run by TCRdb on the 5' RACE reads, gives a single entry per CDR3 protein. Of around 300,000 distinct CDR3 sequences detected, roughly an eighth appear once; the ten largest clones hold roughly 21%. Sequenced sample: PBMCs or a T cell subset sorted from them (not recorded which). The receptor was derived from a man between 18 and 35 years old who had mild COVID-19 (a few samples of this study predate the infection). Cell type and time point are not known. This rearrangement joins TRBV7-2 to TRBJ2-3; D perhaps matches TRBD2 (7 bases). CDR3 bases: TGTGCCAGCAGCACTGGGGGGGCCGAAGATACGCAGTATTTT. Encoded protein: CASSTGGAEDTQYF.